The rows below give T cell receptor beta chains drawn from one sample of a study of identical twins. Each CDR3 protein gets one entry after TCRdb re-called the 5' RACE reads with MiXCR. The profile shows about 900,000 distinct CDR3 sequences, about 12% of them singletons. These data were likewise used in another study, on yellow fever vaccine responses in identical twins.

Sequenced input: PBMCs. These receptor sequences come from a woman aged 18-35 years in good health. Both conserved end residues are part of each CDR3. Each record gives: clone size, D gene, J gene, CDR3 length, V gene, CDR3 protein, CDR3 DNA. A D gene is named only where the DNA matches it firmly. Clone size is shown for a subset of rows, as once, few, many or a class of expanded clone.

. | TRBD1 | TRBJ1-1 | 15 | TRBV5-1 | CASSLGQGRYTEAFF | TGCGCCAGCAGCTTGGGACAGGGTCGTTACACTGAAGCTTTCTTT
many | TRBD2 | TRBJ2-1 | 16 | TRBV20-1 | CSAPRTSPSSYNEQFF | TGCAGTGCTCCCCGGACTAGTCCTAGCTCCTACAATGAGCAGTTCTTC
many | TRBD2 | TRBJ2-2 | 16 | TRBV20-1 | CSASPGLAKYTGELFF | TGCAGTGCTAGTCCAGGACTAGCTAAATATACCGGGGAGCTGTTTTTT
few | TRBD1 | TRBJ1-1 | 14 | TRBV15 | CATSPRDSLTEAFF | TGTGCCACCAGCCCTCGGGACAGTCTCACTGAAGCTTTCTTT
few | . | TRBJ2-7 | 13 | TRBV13 | CASSFVQGYEQYF | TGTGCCAGCAGCTTCGTACAGGGCTACGAGCAGTACTTC
. | TRBD2 | TRBJ2-1 | 17 | TRBV20-1 | CCAPDFSGGAPYNEQFF | TGCTGTGCTCCTGACTTTTCGGGAGGTGCTCCCTACAATGAGCAGTTCTTC
. | TRBD1 | TRBJ1-6 | 15 | TRBV7-9 | CASSSTGTGSSPLHF | TGTGCCAGCAGCTCCACCGGGACAGGGAGTTCACCCCTCCACTTT
. | . | TRBJ1-1 | 15 | TRBV6-1 | CASSPYSDLNTEAFF | TGTGCCAGCAGCCCTTACAGCGATCTGAACACTGAAGCTTTCTTT
few | TRBD1 | TRBJ2-2 | 17 | TRBV5-1 | CASSLAGTGGGTGELFF | TGCGCCAGCAGCTTGGCCGGGACAGGGGGCGGCACCGGGGAGCTGTTTTTT
. | . | TRBJ2-7 | 12 | TRBV12-3/TRBV12-4 | CASSLRKYEQYF | TGTGCCAGCAGTTTGCGGAAATACGAGCAGTACTTC
. | . | TRBJ2-3 | 17 | TRBV11-3 | CASSFRTGTTSTDTQYF | TGTGCCAGCAGCTTCCGGACAGGGACTACTAGCACAGATACGCAGTATTTT
. | TRBD2 | TRBJ2-1 | 15 | TRBV19 | CASSILGTRYNEQFF | TGTGCCAGTAGCATTCTAGGGACTAGATACAATGAGCAGTTCTTC
few | TRBD2 | TRBJ2-3 | 16 | TRBV6-2/TRBV6-3 | CASSTGYRGVTDTQYF | TGTGCCAGCAGTACGGGGTATCGGGGGGTCACAGATACGCAGTATTTT
few | . | TRBJ2-7 | 12 | TRBV29-1 | CSVEERGYEQYF | TGCAGCGTTGAAGAAAGGGGCTACGAGCAGTACTTC
. | . | TRBJ2-7 | 13 | TRBV7-6 | CASSLANGREQYF | TGTGCCAGCAGCTTAGCGAACGGCCGCGAGCAGTACTTC
. | TRBD2 | TRBJ2-7 | 15 | TRBV5-1 | CASRMTSGLSYEQYF | TGCGCCAGCAGGATGACTAGCGGGCTCTCCTACGAGCAGTACTTC
few | . | TRBJ2-7 | 13 | TRBV4-1 | CASSQQGLYEQYF | TGCGCCAGCAGCCAACAGGGGCTCTACGAGCAGTACTTC
. | TRBD2 | TRBJ2-1 | 15 | TRBV5-1 | CASRDGGGSYNEQFF | TGCGCCAGCAGGGACGGGGGAGGGTCCTACAATGAGCAGTTCTTC
many | TRBD2 | TRBJ2-1 | 15 | TRBV29-1 | CSVERLAGVGNEQFF | TGCAGCGTTGAACGGCTAGCGGGAGTCGGCAATGAGCAGTTCTTC
few | . | TRBJ1-1 | 13 | TRBV3-1 | CASSRSNVAEAFF | TGTGCCAGCAGCCGGTCGAACGTCGCTGAAGCTTTCTTT
many | TRBD1 | TRBJ2-7 | 13 | TRBV4-1 | CASNPGGSYEQYF | TGCGCCAGCAACCCAGGGGGCTCCTACGAGCAGTACTTC
. | . | TRBJ1-2 | 14 | TRBV25-1 | CASSEFGPTGGYTF | TGTGCCAGCAGTGAATTCGGCCCCACAGGGGGCTACACCTTC
. | . | TRBJ2-2 | 17 | TRBV5-1 | CASSLGGALPNTGELFF | TGCGCCAGCAGCTTGGGAGGGGCCCTCCCGAACACCGGGGAGCTGTTTTTT
. | TRBD2 | TRBJ2-1 | 19 | TRBV6-5 | CASSYWFSGNISSYNEQFF | TGTGCCAGCAGTTATTGGTTTAGCGGGAATATTAGCTCCTACAATGAGCAGTTCTTC
many | . | TRBJ1-1 | 14 | TRBV5-1 | CASSLSGGGTEAFF | TGCGCCAGCAGCTTGAGCGGTGGAGGCACTGAAGCTTTCTTT
. | . | TRBJ2-7 | 13 | TRBV7-3 | CASSLNDAYEQYF | TGTGCCAGCAGCTTAAACGACGCCTACGAGCAGTACTTC
many | TRBD1 | TRBJ2-6 | 15 | TRBV5-1 | CASSAGGTGANVLTF | TGCGCCAGCAGCGCAGGGGGCACTGGGGCCAACGTCCTGACTTTC
few | TRBD2 | TRBJ2-1 | 16 | TRBV12-3/TRBV12-4 | CASSPTGAGGLGEQFF | TGTGCCAGCAGTCCCACCGGCGCGGGGGGGCTCGGTGAGCAGTTCTTC
few | . | TRBJ2-6 | 15 | TRBV29-1 | CSVEDGGSGANVLTF | TGCAGCGTTGAAGATGGGGGCTCTGGGGCCAACGTCCTGACTTTC
. | TRBD1 | TRBJ2-3 | 14 | TRBV20-1 | CSASDRGQMDTQYF | TGCAGTGCTAGTGACAGGGGGCAGATGGATACGCAGTATTTT
few | TRBD1 | TRBJ2-7 | 12 | TRBV28 | CATQGQVYEQYF | TGTGCCACCCAGGGACAGGTCTACGAGCAGTACTTC
many | . | TRBJ2-3 | 13 | TRBV12-3/TRBV12-4 | CASTYRGTDTQYF | TGTGCCAGCACTTACCGGGGCACAGATACGCAGTATTTT
. | TRBD2 | TRBJ2-1 | 15 | TRBV6-1 | CASSQRRLAGERQFF | TGTGCCAGCAGTCAAAGGAGACTAGCGGGAGAGAGGCAGTTCTTC
. | . | TRBJ1-6 | 16 | TRBV7-9 | CASSFRANAGHSPLHF | TGTGCCAGCAGCTTCCGGGCTAATGCCGGGCATTCACCCCTCCACTTT
. | TRBD2 | TRBJ2-7 | 16 | TRBV20-1 | CSASPTTSGLPYEQYF | TGCAGTGCTAGCCCCACCACTAGCGGGCTCCCCTACGAGCAGTACTTC
few | . | TRBJ2-1 | 19 | TRBV15 | CATSREMSVRGGPYNEQFF | TGTGCCACCAGCAGAGAGATGTCAGTGAGGGGGGGCCCCTACAATGAGCAGTTCTTC
few | TRBD2 | TRBJ2-1 | 15 | TRBV27 | CASSIPSGEYNEQFF | TGTGCCAGCAGTATACCTAGCGGAGAGTACAATGAGCAGTTCTTC
. | . | TRBJ1-2 | 14 | TRBV20-1 | CSARGAVANYGYTF | TGCAGTGCTAGAGGTGCTGTAGCTAACTATGGCTACACCTTC
many | TRBD2 | TRBJ2-1 | 15 | TRBV6-4 | CASSGGGGDYNEQFF | TGTGCCAGCAGTGGAGGCGGGGGGGACTACAATGAGCAGTTCTTC
. | . | TRBJ2-1 | 14 | TRBV12-3/TRBV12-4 | CASSLQGYYNEQFF | TGTGCCAGCAGTTTACAGGGGTACTACAATGAGCAGTTCTTC
. | . | TRBJ1-1 | 13 | TRBV12-1 | CASKDTLNTEAFF | TGCGCCAGCAAGGACACTTTGAACACTGAAGCTTTCTTT
few | . | TRBJ1-1 | 14 | TRBV6-1 | CASIQQRGDTEAFF | TGTGCCAGCATCCAACAAAGGGGTGACACTGAAGCTTTCTTT
few | . | TRBJ2-3 | 12 | TRBV20-1 | CSAIQRTDTQYF | TGCAGTGCAATACAAAGGACAGATACGCAGTATTTT
. | TRBD2 | TRBJ2-1 | 16 | TRBV9 | CASSKGVTSGRVTLIF | TGTGCCAGCAGCAAAGGGGTAACTAGCGGGAGGGTAACCTTGATCTTC
. | . | TRBJ2-4 | 15 | TRBV10-3 | CAISESASAKNIQYF | TGTGCCATCAGTGAGTCGGCTTCAGCCAAAAACATTCAGTACTTC
few | . | TRBJ2-3 | 16 | TRBV18 | CASSFQATRGTDTQYF | TGTGCCAGCTCATTTCAGGCGACCCGTGGCACAGATACGCAGTATTTT
few | . | TRBJ2-7 | 13 | TRBV7-9 | CASSSYFNYEQYF | TGTGCCAGCAGCTCCTACTTCAACTACGAGCAGTACTTC
few | TRBD2 | TRBJ2-3 | 17 | TRBV28 | CASRGLAGGRSTDTQYF | TGTGCCAGCAGAGGACTAGCGGGGGGGCGGAGCACAGATACGCAGTATTTT
many | TRBD1 | TRBJ2-3 | 16 | TRBV7-2 | CASSPWARGSTDTQYF | TGTGCCAGCAGCCCCTGGGCCAGGGGGAGCACAGATACGCAGTATTTT
. | . | TRBJ1-6 | 15 | TRBV6-1 | CASSPQSGDVSPLHF | TGTGCCAGCAGTCCCCAGAGCGGTGATGTCTCACCCCTCCACTTT
few | TRBD2 | TRBJ2-4 | 14 | TRBV28 | CASSSPGGKNIQYF | TGTGCCAGCAGTTCACCGGGGGGGAAAAACATTCAGTACTTC
few | TRBD1 | TRBJ2-2 | 18 | TRBV11-1 | CASSARQGEWVDSGELFF | TGTGCCAGCAGCGCAAGACAGGGAGAATGGGTGGACTCCGGGGAGCTGTTTTTT
few | . | TRBJ1-2 | 17 | TRBV9 | CASSVGIDGGSYYGYTF | TGTGCCAGCAGCGTAGGGATAGACGGCGGGTCTTACTATGGCTACACCTTC
few | TRBD2 | TRBJ2-3 | 17 | TRBV5-6 | CASSESSGGFDTDTQYF | TGTGCCAGCAGCGAAAGTAGCGGGGGCTTTGACACAGATACGCAGTATTTT
. | TRBD1 | TRBJ1-5 | 16 | TRBV12-3/TRBV12-4 | CASSSSQGADNQPQHF | TGTGCCAGCAGTTCATCACAGGGGGCTGACAATCAGCCCCAGCATTTT